The T cell receptor (beta chain) under discussion was sequenced for a study of cytomegalovirus exposure and HLA in healthy donors. Study-level points and caveats: Specificity for CMV antigens was confirmed in vitro for a few of the CMV-associated chains. Presence/absence comparisons presumed near-even sequencing depth among donors. Sequence variants that were highly shared formed a cluster that was likely a sequencing artifact. TCR beta chains associated with HLA were, in a later analysis, more clonally expanded than equally common others.

In its sample, this clone was seen a few times. The antigen remains unidentified. The PCR contained 60 Vbeta and 13 Jbeta primers. The repertoire was sequenced with immunoSEQ multiplex PCR; TCRdb's copy has only in-frame clones and lacks some. This sample has roughly 140,000 clones; roughly 62% occur once, and the top ten carry around 4.2%. Germline V gene data show CDR1 as SGHVS and CDR2 as FNYEAQ. The CDR3 spans 17 residues. With 4 bases clipped from V and 5 bases from J, the junction kept 7 bases outside the gene matches. The TCR sequence derives from a man in his sixties in good health and CMV-seronegative. The chain joins TRBV7-6 to TRBJ2-2, with 13 bases matching TRBD2. Sample: PBMCs. CDR3 protein: CASSSQGLAGDTGELFF. CDR3 coding DNA: TGTGCCAGCAGCTCCCAAGGACTAGCGGGAGATACCGGGGAGCTGTTTTTT.